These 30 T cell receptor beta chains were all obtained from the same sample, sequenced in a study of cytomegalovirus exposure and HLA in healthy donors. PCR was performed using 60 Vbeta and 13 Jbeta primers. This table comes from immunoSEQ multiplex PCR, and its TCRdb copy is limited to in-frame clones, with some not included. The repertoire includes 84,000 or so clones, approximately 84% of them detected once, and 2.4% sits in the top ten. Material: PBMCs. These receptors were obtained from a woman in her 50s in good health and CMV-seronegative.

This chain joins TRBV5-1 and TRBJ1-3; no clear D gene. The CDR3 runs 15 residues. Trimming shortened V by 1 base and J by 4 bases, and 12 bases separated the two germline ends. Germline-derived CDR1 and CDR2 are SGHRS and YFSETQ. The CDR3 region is CASSLQSGAGNTIYF. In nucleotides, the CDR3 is TGCGCCAGCAGCTTGCAGAGCGGAGCCGGAAACACCATATATTTT.

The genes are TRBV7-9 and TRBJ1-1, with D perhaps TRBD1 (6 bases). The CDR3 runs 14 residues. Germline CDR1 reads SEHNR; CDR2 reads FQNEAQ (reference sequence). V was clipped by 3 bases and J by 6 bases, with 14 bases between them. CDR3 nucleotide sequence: TGTGCCAGCAGCTTGGACAGTAGAACCTCTGAAGCTTTCTTT. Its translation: CASSLDSRTSEAFF.

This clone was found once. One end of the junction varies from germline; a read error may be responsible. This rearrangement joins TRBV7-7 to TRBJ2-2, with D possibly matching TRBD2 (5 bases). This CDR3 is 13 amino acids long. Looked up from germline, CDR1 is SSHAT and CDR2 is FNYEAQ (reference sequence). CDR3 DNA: TGTGCTAGCAGCTTGCTCGGGGCCGGGGAGCTGTTTTTT. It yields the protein CASSLLGAGELFF.

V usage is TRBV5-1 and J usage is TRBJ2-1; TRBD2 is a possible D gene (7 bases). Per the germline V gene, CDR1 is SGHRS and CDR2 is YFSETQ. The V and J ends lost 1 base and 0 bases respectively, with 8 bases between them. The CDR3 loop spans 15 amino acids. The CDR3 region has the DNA TGCGCCAGCAGCTTGAGGGGGGGCTCCTACAATGAGCAGTTCTTC. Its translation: CASSLRGGSYNEQFF.

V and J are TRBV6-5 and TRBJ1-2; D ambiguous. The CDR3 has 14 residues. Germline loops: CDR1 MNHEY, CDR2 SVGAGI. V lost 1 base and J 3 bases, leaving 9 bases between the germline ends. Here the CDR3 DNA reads TGTGCCAGCAGTTACTTACGGGGAGACTATGGCTACACCTTC. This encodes CASSYLRGDYGYTF.

CDR3: CASSEERGETQYF. For the CDR3, the DNA is TGTGCCAGCAGTGAAGAGAGGGGGGAGACCCAGTACTTC. J is TRBJ2-5 and V is TRBV2, with a possible D match to TRBD1 (6 bases). The V end was cut by 1 base, the J end by 5 bases, with 8 bases between. The CDR3 totals 13 residues. Per germline, CDR1 SNHLY and CDR2 FYNNEI.

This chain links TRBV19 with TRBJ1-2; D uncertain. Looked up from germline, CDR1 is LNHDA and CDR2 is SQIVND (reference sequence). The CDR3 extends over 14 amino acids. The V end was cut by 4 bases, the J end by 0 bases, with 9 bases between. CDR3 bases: TGTGCCAGTAGTAGAACCGGGACTAACTATGGCTACACCTTC. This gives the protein CASSRTGTNYGYTF.

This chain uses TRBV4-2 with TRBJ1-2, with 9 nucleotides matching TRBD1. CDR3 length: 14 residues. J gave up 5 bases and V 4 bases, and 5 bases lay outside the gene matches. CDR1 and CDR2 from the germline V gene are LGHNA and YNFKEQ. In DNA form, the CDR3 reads TGTGCCAGCAGCCCTGGACAGGGGTCTTATGGCTACACCTTC. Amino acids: CASSPGQGSYGYTF.

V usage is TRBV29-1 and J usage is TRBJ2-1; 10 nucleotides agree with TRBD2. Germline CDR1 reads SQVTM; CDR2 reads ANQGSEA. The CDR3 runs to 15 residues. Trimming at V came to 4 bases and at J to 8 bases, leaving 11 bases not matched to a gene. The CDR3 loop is CSVGASGSISDEQFF. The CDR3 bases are TGCAGCGTTGGCGCTAGCGGGAGCATTAGCGATGAGCAGTTCTTC.

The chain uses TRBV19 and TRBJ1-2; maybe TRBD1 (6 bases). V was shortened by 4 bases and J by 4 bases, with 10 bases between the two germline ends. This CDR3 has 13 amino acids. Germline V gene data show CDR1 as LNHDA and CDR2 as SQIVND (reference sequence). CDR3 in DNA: TGTGCCAGTAGTACCCAGGACAGCTATGGCTACACCTTC. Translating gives CASSTQDSYGYTF.

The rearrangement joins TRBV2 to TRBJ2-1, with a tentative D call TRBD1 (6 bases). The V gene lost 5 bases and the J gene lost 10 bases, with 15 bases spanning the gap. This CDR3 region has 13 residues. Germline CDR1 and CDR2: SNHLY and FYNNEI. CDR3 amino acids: CASSLIGTHEQFF. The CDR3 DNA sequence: TGTGCCAGCAGTTTAATCGGGACACACGAGCAGTTCTTC.

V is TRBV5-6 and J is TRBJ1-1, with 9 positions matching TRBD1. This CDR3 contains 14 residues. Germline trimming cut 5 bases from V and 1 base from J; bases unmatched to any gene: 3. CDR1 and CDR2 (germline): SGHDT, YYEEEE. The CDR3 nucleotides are TGTGCCAGCAGGCGGACAGGGGCGAACACTGAAGCTTTCTTT. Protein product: CASRRTGANTEAFF.

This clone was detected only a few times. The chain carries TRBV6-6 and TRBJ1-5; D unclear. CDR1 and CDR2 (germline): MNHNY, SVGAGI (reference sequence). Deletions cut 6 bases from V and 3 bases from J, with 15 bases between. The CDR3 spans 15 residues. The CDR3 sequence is CASRKAGRYNQPQHF. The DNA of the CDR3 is TGTGCCAGCAGGAAAGCAGGCCGATACAATCAGCCCCAGCATTTT.

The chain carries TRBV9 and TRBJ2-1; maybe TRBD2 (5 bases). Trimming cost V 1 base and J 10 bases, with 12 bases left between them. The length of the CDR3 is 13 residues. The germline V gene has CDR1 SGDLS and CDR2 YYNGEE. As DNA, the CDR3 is TGTGCCAGCAGCGTACTGCCCAGCGGAGAGCAGTTCTTC. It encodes CASSVLPSGEQFF.

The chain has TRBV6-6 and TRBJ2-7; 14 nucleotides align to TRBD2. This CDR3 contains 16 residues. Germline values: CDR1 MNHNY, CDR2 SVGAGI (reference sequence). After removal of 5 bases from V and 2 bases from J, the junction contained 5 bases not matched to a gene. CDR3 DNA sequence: TGTGCCAGCAGTCCCCGGACTAGCGGGGGGACCTACGAGCAGTACGTC. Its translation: CASSPRTSGGTYEQYV.

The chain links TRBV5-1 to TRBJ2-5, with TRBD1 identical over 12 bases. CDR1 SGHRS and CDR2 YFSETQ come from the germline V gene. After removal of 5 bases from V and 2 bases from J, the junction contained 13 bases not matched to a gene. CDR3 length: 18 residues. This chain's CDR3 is CASRAGTGGRVNQETQYF. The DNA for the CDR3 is TGCGCCAGCAGAGCCGGGACAGGGGGCCGAGTCAATCAAGAGACCCAGTACTTC.

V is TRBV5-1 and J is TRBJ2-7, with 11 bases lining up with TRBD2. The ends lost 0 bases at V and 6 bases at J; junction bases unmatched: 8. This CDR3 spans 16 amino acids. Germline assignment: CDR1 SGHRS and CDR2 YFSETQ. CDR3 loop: CASSLVTPSGRIEQYF. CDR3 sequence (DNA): TGCGCCAGCAGCTTGGTGACTCCTAGCGGGAGGATCGAGCAGTACTTC.

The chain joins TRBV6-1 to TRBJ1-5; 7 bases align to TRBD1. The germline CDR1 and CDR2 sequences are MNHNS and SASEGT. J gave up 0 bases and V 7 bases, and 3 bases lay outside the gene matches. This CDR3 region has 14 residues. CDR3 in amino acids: CASTQGVSNQPQHF. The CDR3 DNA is TGTGCCAGCACCCAGGGGGTTAGCAATCAGCCCCAGCATTTT.

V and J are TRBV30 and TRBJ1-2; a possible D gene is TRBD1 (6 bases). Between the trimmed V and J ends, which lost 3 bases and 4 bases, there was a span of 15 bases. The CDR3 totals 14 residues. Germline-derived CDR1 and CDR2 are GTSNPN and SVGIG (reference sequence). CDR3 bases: TGTGCCTGGAGAGGCAGGGGCGAGGTCTATGGCTACACCTTC. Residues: CAWRGRGEVYGYTF.

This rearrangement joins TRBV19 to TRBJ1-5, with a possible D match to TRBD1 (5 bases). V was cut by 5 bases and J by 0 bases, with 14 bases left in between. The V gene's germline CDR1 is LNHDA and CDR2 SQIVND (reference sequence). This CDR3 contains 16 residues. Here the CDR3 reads CASSVGQPDSNQPQHF. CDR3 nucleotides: TGTGCCAGTAGTGTCGGACAACCAGATAGCAATCAGCCCCAGCATTTT.

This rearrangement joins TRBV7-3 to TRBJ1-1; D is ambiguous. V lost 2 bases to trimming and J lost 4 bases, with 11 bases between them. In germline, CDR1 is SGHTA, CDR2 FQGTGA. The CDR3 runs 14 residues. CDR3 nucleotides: TGTGCCAGCAGCTTAGATACGGGGAGCACTGAAGCTTTCTTT. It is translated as CASSLDTGSTEAFF.

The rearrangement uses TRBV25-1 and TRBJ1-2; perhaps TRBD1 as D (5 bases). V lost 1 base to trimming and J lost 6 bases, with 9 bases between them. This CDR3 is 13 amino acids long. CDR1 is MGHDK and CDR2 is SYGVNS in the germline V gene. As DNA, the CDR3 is TGTGCCAGCAGTGAATTGTGGGGGGATGGCTACACCTTC. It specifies CASSELWGDGYTF.

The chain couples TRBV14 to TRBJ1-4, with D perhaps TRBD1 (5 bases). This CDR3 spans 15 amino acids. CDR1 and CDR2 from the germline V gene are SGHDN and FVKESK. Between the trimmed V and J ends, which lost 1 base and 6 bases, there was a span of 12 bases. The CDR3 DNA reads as TGTGCCAGCAGCCAAGGTGACAGTGTTTATGAAAAACTGTTTTTT. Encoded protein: CASSQGDSVYEKLFF.

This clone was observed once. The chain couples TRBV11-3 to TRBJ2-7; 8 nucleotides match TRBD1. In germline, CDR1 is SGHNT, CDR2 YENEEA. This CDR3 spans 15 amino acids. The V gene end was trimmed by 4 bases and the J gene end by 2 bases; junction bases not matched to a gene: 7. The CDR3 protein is CASSYAGGAPYEQYF. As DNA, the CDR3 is TGTGCCAGCAGCTATGCAGGGGGCGCGCCCTACGAGCAGTACTTC. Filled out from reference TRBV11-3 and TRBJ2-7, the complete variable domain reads EAGVVQSPRYKIIEKKQPVAFWCNPISGHNTLYWYLQNLGQGPELLIRYENEEAVDDSQLPKDRFSAERLKGVDSTLKIQPAELGDSAVYLCASSYAGGAPYEQYFGPGTRLTVT.

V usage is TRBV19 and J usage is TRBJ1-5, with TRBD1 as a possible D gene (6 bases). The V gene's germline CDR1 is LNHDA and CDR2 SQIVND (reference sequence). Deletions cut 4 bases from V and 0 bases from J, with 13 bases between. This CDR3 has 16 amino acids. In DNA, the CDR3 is TGTGCCAGTAGTACAAGGGGACAAAATAGCAATCAGCCCCAGCATTTT. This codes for CASSTRGQNSNQPQHF.

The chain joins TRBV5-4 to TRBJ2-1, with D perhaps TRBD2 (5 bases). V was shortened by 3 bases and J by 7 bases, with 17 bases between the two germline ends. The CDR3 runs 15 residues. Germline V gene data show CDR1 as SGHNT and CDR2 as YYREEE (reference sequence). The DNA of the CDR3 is TGTGCCAGCAGCTCGAGGGTTGTATTAGTTAATGAGCAGTTCTTC. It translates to CASSSRVVLVNEQFF. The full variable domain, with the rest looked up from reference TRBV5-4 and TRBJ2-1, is ETGVTQSPTHLIKTRGQQVTLRCSSQSGHNTVSWYQQALGQGPQFIFQYYREEENGRGNFPPRFSGLQFPNYSSELNVNALELDDSALYLCASSSRVVLVNEQFFGPGTRLTVL.

DNA of the CDR3: TGTGCTAGTGGTTTGCCCCCAGGGGAGCAGTACGTC. Amino acids: CASGLPPGEQYV. The chain couples TRBV12-5 to TRBJ2-7; TRBD1 is a possible D gene (5 bases). Germline loops: CDR1 LGHNT, CDR2 FRNRAP. V lost 2 bases, J lost 7 bases, and 9 bases lay in between. This CDR3 has 12 amino acids.

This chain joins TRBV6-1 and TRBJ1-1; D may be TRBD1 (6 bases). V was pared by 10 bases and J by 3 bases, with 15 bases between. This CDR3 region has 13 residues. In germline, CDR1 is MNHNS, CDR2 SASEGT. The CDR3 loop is CAIKQGMDTEAFF. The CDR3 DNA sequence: TGTGCCATAAAGCAGGGGATGGACACTGAAGCTTTCTTT.

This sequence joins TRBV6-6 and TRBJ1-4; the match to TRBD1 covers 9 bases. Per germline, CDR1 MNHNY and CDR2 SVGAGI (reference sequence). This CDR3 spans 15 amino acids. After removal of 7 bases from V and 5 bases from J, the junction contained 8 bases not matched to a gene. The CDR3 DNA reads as TGTGCCAGCACAAACAAGGACAGGGGAAATGAAAAACTGTTTTTT. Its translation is CASTNKDRGNEKLFF.

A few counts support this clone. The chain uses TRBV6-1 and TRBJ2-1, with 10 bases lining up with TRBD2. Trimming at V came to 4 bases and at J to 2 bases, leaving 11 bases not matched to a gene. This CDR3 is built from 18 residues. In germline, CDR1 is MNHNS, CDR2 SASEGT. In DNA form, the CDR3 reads TGTGCCAGCAGTGCCCGGCTAGCGGGGGCCGGGCCCTACAATGAGCAGTTCTTC. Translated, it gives CASSARLAGAGPYNEQFF.